This T cell receptor beta chain emerged from a study of a mutant IDH1 vaccine in newly diagnosed glioma. General study findings and limits: Pseudoprogression showed no apparent link to changes in top peripheral T cell clonotypes. There were vaccine-induced immune responses in more than 85% of the patients.

The CDR3 spans 17 residues. Germline lookup yields CDR1 MDHEN and CDR2 SYDVKM. Trimming left V 2 bases short and J 5 bases short, with 20 bases between. Regarding this clone: What it binds is not known.

Time point of the sample: baseline, week 1 (first vaccination visit). Treatment specified: pre-vaccination baseline after standard-of-care therapy. Clones were read by immunoSEQ multiplex PCR, and TCRdb kept only the in-frame ones, dropping some. The data hold tens of thousands of clones, with roughly nine tenths observed a single time. This specimen was PBMCs, taken from a glioma patient treated with radiotherapy, temozolomide or both. V gene TRBV28 combines with J gene TRBJ2-3, with D perhaps TRBD1 (6 bases). This clonotype was obtained from a woman in her forties with glioma. Here the CDR3 reads CASSLEDSLRGIDTQYF. CDR3 nucleotides: TGTGCCAGCAGTTTAGAGGACTCACTTAGGGGGATAGATACGCAGTATTTT.